This T cell receptor beta chain was recorded in a study of CD4 T cells in relation to SARS-CoV-2 and coronaviruses. Study information: ViraFEST: approximately 10-day antigen culture of PBMCs, then TCR beta CDR3 sequencing. Shared crossreactive spike epitopes were mapped to their HLA restriction.

Broader study findings: No crossreactivity against non-spike viral proteins was tested here.

Sequencing used immunoSEQ multiplex PCR; TCRdb keeps in-frame clones, though not all of them. The repertoire holds under 20,000 clones, with 78% as singletons. With 3 bases clipped from V and 5 bases from J, the junction kept 6 bases outside the gene matches. The length of the CDR3 is 14 residues. Germline lookup yields CDR1 MNHNS and CDR2 SASEGT. The unexposed donors gave CD4+ T cells in about 2010-2019, prior to COVID-19. Isolation of CD4+ T cells took place after approximately eleven days in culture. A note on this clone: What it binds is not known.

The sequenced sample consisted of CD4+ T cells from PBMCs, cultured in vitro. The V and J genes are TRBV6-1 and TRBJ2-5; 7 positions match TRBD1. The clonotype originates from a human donor in good health. The CDR3: CASSDRGLFETQYF. CDR3 nucleotides: TGTGCCAGCAGTGACAGGGGGTTGTTTGAGACCCAGTACTTC.